The rows below give T cell receptor beta chains drawn from one sample of a study of blood T cell repertoires in COVID-19. This table comes from immunoSEQ multiplex PCR, and its TCRdb copy is limited to in-frame clones, with some not included. The sample shows around 60,000 clones, approximately 77% of them seen only once. Specimen: peripheral blood. These receptor sequences come from a woman in her seventies with COVID-19, enrolled during active disease. The CDR3 runs from the conserved cysteine through the conserved F or W. Fields, in order: J gene, clone size, CDR3 length, D gene, V gene, CDR3 DNA, CDR3 protein. D genes are given only for firm matches. Clone size is stated in some rows and not others, as once, few, many or a class when expanded.

J: TRBJ2-7
size: -
length: 15
D: TRBD1
V: TRBV6-6
DNA: TGTGCCAGCAGTTACGTTGGACAGGGTGGTTACGAGCAGTACTTC
CDR3: CASSYVGQGGYEQYF

J: TRBJ1-2
size: -
length: 13
D: TRBD1
V: TRBV5-6
DNA: TGTGCCAGCAGCCCACAGGGGCTCTATGGCTACACCTTC
CDR3: CASSPQGLYGYTF

J: TRBJ2-1
size: -
length: 14
D: TRBD2
V: TRBV3-1/TRBV3-2
DNA: TGTGCCAGCACGCGGGGGGAGTCCTACAATGAGCAGTTCTTC
CDR3: CASTRGESYNEQFF

J: TRBJ2-3
size: -
length: 13
D: -
V: TRBV6-2/TRBV6-3
DNA: TGTGCCAGCAGCACCACCTACACAGATACGCAGTATTTT
CDR3: CASSTTYTDTQYF

J: TRBJ2-1
size: -
length: 15
D: -
V: TRBV28
DNA: TGTGCCAGCACCCGGGACAGTCGGGGGTACAATGAGCAGTTCTTC
CDR3: CASTRDSRGYNEQFF

J: TRBJ2-3
size: -
length: 16
D: TRBD1
V: TRBV12-5
DNA: TGTGCTAGTGAGACCACAGGGGTTATGAGCACAGATACGCAGTATTTT
CDR3: CASETTGVMSTDTQYF

J: TRBJ2-3
size: -
length: 14
D: -
V: TRBV11-3
DNA: TGTGCCAGCAGCTTAGATCCAGGTTCCCATACGCAGTATTTT
CDR3: CASSLDPGSHTQYF

J: TRBJ1-1
size: -
length: 13
D: -
V: TRBV2
DNA: TGTGCCAGCAGGATGACAGTCAACACTGAAGCTTTCTTT
CDR3: CASRMTVNTEAFF

J: TRBJ2-5
size: -
length: 13
D: -
V: TRBV6-4
DNA: TGTGCCAGCAGTGACCAGCAGGGAGAGACCCAGTACTTC
CDR3: CASSDQQGETQYF

J: TRBJ1-2
size: -
length: 14
D: TRBD1
V: TRBV7-2
DNA: TGTGCCAGCAGCTTAGCACAGGGGGCGTTTGGCTACACCTTC
CDR3: CASSLAQGAFGYTF

J: TRBJ2-2
size: -
length: 15
D: TRBD2
V: TRBV7-3
DNA: TGTGCCAGCAGCTTAACGGGGGGACTAGCCGGGGAGCTGTTTTTT
CDR3: CASSLTGGLAGELFF

J: TRBJ2-5
size: few
length: 13
D: -
V: TRBV5-5
DNA: TGTGCCAGCTCGGGGGACAGCCAAGAGACCCAGTACTTC
CDR3: CASSGDSQETQYF

J: TRBJ1-1
size: -
length: 12
D: TRBD1
V: TRBV29-1
DNA: TGCAGCGCCAACGAACGACAGGGTGAAGCTTTCTTT
CDR3: CSANERQGEAFF

J: TRBJ1-3
size: -
length: 16
D: TRBD1
V: TRBV12-5
DNA: TGTGCTAGTGGTTTGGCCTCCGGGACAGGGGGAAACACCATATATTTT
CDR3: CASGLASGTGGNTIYF

J: TRBJ2-5
size: -
length: 16
D: TRBD1
V: TRBV7-9
DNA: TGTGCCAGCAGCTTAGCTAGGGGGCTGTACCAAGAGACCCAGTACTTC
CDR3: CASSLARGLYQETQYF

J: TRBJ1-2
size: -
length: 10
D: -
V: TRBV29-1
DNA: TGCAGCGTTGCGGGGGAAGGCTACACCTTC
CDR3: CSVAGEGYTF